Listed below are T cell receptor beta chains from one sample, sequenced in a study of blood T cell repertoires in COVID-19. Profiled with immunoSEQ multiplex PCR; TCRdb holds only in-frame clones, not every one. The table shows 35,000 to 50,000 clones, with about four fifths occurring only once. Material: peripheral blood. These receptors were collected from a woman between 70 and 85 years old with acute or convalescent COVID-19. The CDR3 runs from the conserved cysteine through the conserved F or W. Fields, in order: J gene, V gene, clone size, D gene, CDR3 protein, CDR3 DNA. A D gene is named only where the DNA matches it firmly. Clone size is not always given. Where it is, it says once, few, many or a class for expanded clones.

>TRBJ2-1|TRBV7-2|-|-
CASSLGPAYNEQFF
TGTGCCAGCAGCTTAGGCCCAGCCTACAATGAGCAGTTCTTC
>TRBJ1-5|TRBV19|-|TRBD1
CASSMDRGLNQPQHF
TGTGCCAGTAGTATGGACAGGGGGCTCAATCAGCCCCAGCATTTT
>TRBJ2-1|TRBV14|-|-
CASSQDVLVSEQFF
TGTGCCAGCAGCCAAGATGTACTAGTCTCGGAGCAGTTCTTC
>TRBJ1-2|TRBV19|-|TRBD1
CASSAGQGAGYTF
TGTGCCAGTAGCGCGGGACAGGGGGCTGGCTACACCTTC
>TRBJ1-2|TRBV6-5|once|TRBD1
CASSYGTEGYGYTF
TGTGCCAGCAGTTACGGGACAGAGGGCTATGGCTACACCTTC
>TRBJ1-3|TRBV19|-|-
CASNEGRAPGNTIYF
TGTGCCAGTAATGAGGGGAGGGCACCTGGAAACACCATATATTTT
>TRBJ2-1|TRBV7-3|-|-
CASGRNSYNEQFF
TGTGCCAGCGGGAGAAACTCCTACAATGAGCAGTTCTTC
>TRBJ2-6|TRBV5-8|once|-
CASSPGLGAGANVLTF
TGTGCCAGCAGCCCTGGGCTGGGCGCTGGGGCCAACGTCCTGACTTTC
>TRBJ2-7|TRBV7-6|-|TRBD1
CASGTGHPYEQYF
TGTGCCTCCGGGACAGGACACCCCTACGAGCAGTACTTC
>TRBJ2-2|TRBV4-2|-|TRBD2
CASSQGTRPTGELFF
TGTGCCAGCAGCCAAGGGACTAGACCAACCGGGGAGCTGTTTTTT